Shown below are 21 T cell receptor beta chains from a single sample sequenced in a study of blood T cell repertoires in COVID-19. Assay used: immunoSEQ multiplex PCR; TCRdb lists only in-frame clones, some missing. Counted here are about 180,000 clones, 65% to 90% occurring once; the ten biggest clones make up approximately 16%. Material: PBMCs or T cells enriched from blood (not recorded which). The receptor source for this set is a man aged 50 to 59 who had recovered from COVID-19.

This rearrangement joins TRBV7-6 to TRBJ1-3; a weak D match, TRBD1 (6 bases). Trimming pared 6 bases from V and 0 bases from J, leaving 12 bases between. The CDR3 is 15 residues long. Germline V gene lookup returns CDR1 SGHVS and CDR2 FNYEAQ. For the CDR3, the DNA is TGTGCCAGCAGACCGGACAGAAACTCTGGAAACACCATATATTTT. It specifies CASRPDRNSGNTIYF. The variable domain in full, with the rest retrieved from reference TRBV7-6 and TRBJ1-3, is GAGVSQSPRYKVTKRGQDVALRCDPISGHVSLYWYRQALGQGPEFLTYFNYEAQQDKSGLPNDRFSAERPEGSISTLTIQRTEQRDSAMYRCASRPDRNSGNTIYFGEGSWLTVV.

This clone is a singleton in its sample. The same CDR3 can be traced to other DNA sequences in this sample. This rearrangement joins TRBV30 to TRBJ1-5; 7 nucleotides agree with TRBD1. CDR3 length: 14 residues. Germline lookup yields CDR1 GTSNPN and CDR2 SVGIG (reference sequence). V lost 2 bases, J lost 2 bases, and 3 bases stayed unmatched. The DNA of the CDR3 is TGTGCCTGGAGTCGGACAGGAGGCAATCAGCCCCAGCATTTT. Its translation: CAWSRTGGNQPQHF.

This rearrangement joins TRBV7-8 to TRBJ2-7; the match to TRBD2 covers 8 bases. This CDR3 has 15 residues. V lost 3 bases and J lost 3; bases outside the gene matches: 7. The germline V gene encodes CDR1 SGHVS and CDR2 FQNEAQ. In DNA form, the CDR3 reads TGTGCCAGCAGCTTCGGGACTAGTGGATACTACGAGCAGTACTTC. Amino acid sequence: CASSFGTSGYYEQYF.

The gene calls are TRBV6-1 and TRBJ2-6; TRBD2 matches 8 bases. V dropped 4 bases and J dropped 0; count of bases not matched to a gene: 5. Germline lookup yields CDR1 MNHNS and CDR2 SASEGT. The CDR3 sequence is 17 residues long. The DNA of the CDR3 is TGTGCCAGCAGTGCGGGGCGGGGGGACTCTGGGGCCAACGTCCTGACTTTC. It encodes CASSAGRGDSGANVLTF.

This clone was seen only a few times. This chain links TRBV2 with TRBJ2-3; 7 bases agree with TRBD1. Per the germline V gene, CDR1 is SNHLY and CDR2 is FYNNEI. The trim removed 6 bases at V and 1 base at J, leaving 4 bases unmatched. The CDR3 runs 14 residues. The CDR3 region is CASSRTGRTDTQYF. The DNA of the CDR3 is TGTGCCAGCAGCAGGACAGGACGCACAGATACGCAGTATTTT.

This chain connects TRBV6-5 to TRBJ1-1, with D hard to call. The length of the CDR3 is 13 residues. V lost 7 bases to trimming and J lost 10 bases, with 19 bases between them. Germline V CDR1 and CDR2: MNHEY, SVGAGI. CDR3 residues: CASIPSGRFTAFF. The CDR3 region has the DNA TGTGCCAGCATACCGTCTGGTCGGTTTACAGCTTTCTTT.

In DNA, the CDR3 is TGTGCCACCAGTGATTTCCCGTCGACAGGGAGGGAGACCCAGTACTTC. Translated: CATSDFPSTGRETQYF. The V gene is TRBV24-1, the J gene TRBJ2-5; tentative D call: TRBD1 (7 bases). CDR1 KGHDR and CDR2 SFDVKD come from the germline V gene. The CDR3 consists of 16 residues. V shed 1 base and J shed 5 bases, with 16 bases lying between them.

This chain links TRBV11-2 with TRBJ1-3, with D perhaps matching TRBD1 (5 bases). Germline CDR1 and CDR2: SGHAT and FQNNGV. The CDR3 runs 14 residues. Deletions cut 3 bases from V and 2 bases from J, with 8 bases between. CDR3 in amino acids: CASSFGRAGNTIYF. The CDR3 DNA follows: TGTGCCAGCAGCTTCGGCAGGGCTGGAAACACCATATATTTT. The whole variable domain, filled in from reference TRBV11-2 and TRBJ1-3, reads EAGVAQSPRYKIIEKRQSVAFWCNPISGHATLYWYQQILGQGPKLLIQFQNNGVVDDSQLPKDRFSAERLKGVDSTLKIQPAKLEDSAVYLCASSFGRAGNTIYFGEGSWLTVV.

The chain joins TRBV14 to TRBJ1-6; 7 nucleotides match TRBD1. Looked up from germline, CDR1 is SGHDN and CDR2 is FVKESK. The CDR3 runs to 16 residues. The J segment lost 7 bases and the V segment lost 4 bases, leaving 10 bases of the junction unmatched. The CDR3 region is CASSPWKGAQNSPLHF. The CDR3 DNA reads as TGTGCCAGCAGCCCGTGGAAGGGGGCGCAGAATTCACCCCTCCACTTT.

The rearrangement uses TRBV5-4 and TRBJ2-5, with D tentatively TRBD2 (6 bases). The CDR3 is 13 amino acids. CDR1 SGHNT and CDR2 YYREEE come from the germline V gene (reference sequence). V dropped 1 base and J dropped 3 bases, with 7 bases sitting between them. The CDR3, as DNA: TGTGCCAGCAGCTTGCCGGGGGAAGAGACCCAGTACTTC. Amino acid sequence: CASSLPGEETQYF.

V and J are TRBV6-1 and TRBJ1-4; D is ambiguous. Germline loops: CDR1 MNHNS, CDR2 SASEGT. The germline V and J ends were trimmed by 2 bases and 8 bases, with 18 bases remaining between them. This CDR3 is 16 amino acids long. CDR3 region: CASSELLTAVGEKLFF. Here the CDR3 DNA reads TGTGCCAGCAGTGAATTACTGACCGCTGTCGGGGAAAAACTGTTTTTT.

The chain combines TRBV11-2 with TRBJ1-2, with 12 positions matching TRBD1. Trimming at V came to 3 bases and at J to 7 bases, leaving 3 bases not matched to a gene. CDR1 SGHAT and CDR2 FQNNGV come from the germline V gene. The length of the CDR3 is 14 residues. The CDR3 loop reads CASSFGTGGPGYTF. CDR3 sequence (DNA): TGTGCCAGCAGCTTCGGGACAGGGGGCCCTGGCTACACCTTC.

This clone is a singleton in its sample. V usage is TRBV10-2 and J usage is TRBJ1-1; 12 positions match TRBD1. The germline V gene encodes CDR1 WSHSY and CDR2 SAAADI. V lost 3 bases, J lost 5 bases, and 7 bases stayed unmatched. The CDR3 contains 16 residues. CDR3 DNA sequence: TGCGCCAGCAGTGATTGGGACAGGGGGCGAAGTACTGAAGCTTTCTTT. This encodes CASSDWDRGRSTEAFF.

This clone was counted between two and nine times. The rearrangement joins TRBV19 to TRBJ2-7, with 8 positions matching TRBD1. This CDR3 is built from 13 residues. V lost 4 bases to trimming and J lost 6 bases; unmatched junction nucleotides: 5. Germline-derived CDR1 and CDR2 are LNHDA and SQIVND (reference sequence). In DNA form, the CDR3 reads TGTGCCAGTAGTAAGACAGGGGATTCCGAGCAGTACTTC. The encoded protein is CASSKTGDSEQYF.

V is TRBV3-1 (or the pseudogene TRBV3-2) and J is TRBJ2-7; 8 bases match TRBD2. The germline CDR1 and CDR2 sequences are LGHDT and YNNKEL (reference sequence). V lost 0 bases to trimming and J lost 1 base; unmatched junction nucleotides: 5. The CDR3 has 16 residues. The CDR3 loop is CASSQDGLALSYEQYF. The CDR3 coding sequence is TGTGCCAGCAGCCAAGATGGACTAGCCCTATCCTACGAGCAGTACTTC.

The rearrangement joins TRBV6-5 to TRBJ1-2; 8 bases match TRBD1. This CDR3 comprises 15 residues. V lost 5 bases to trimming and J lost 4 bases; unmatched junction nucleotides: 9. Germline assignment: CDR1 MNHEY and CDR2 SVGAGI. The CDR3 bases are TGTGCCAGCAGTCCAGGAGCAGGGGGCACCTATGGCTACACCTTC. Residues: CASSPGAGGTYGYTF.

The chain couples TRBV18 to TRBJ1-5; 8 positions agree with TRBD1. The CDR3 totals 14 residues. Germline trimming cut 6 bases from V and 8 bases from J; bases unmatched to any gene: 9. Germline loops: CDR1 KGHSH, CDR2 LQKENI. The chain's CDR3 is CASSPQGAGEPQHF. CDR3 in DNA: TGTGCCAGCTCCCCCCAGGGGGCGGGGGAGCCCCAGCATTTT.

The rearrangement joins TRBV19 to TRBJ1-2, with 10 positions matching TRBD1. The CDR3 is 16 residues long. CDR1 and CDR2 from the germline V gene are LNHDA and SQIVND (reference sequence). V lost 11 bases to trimming and J lost 0 bases; unmatched junction nucleotides: 12. The CDR3 DNA follows: TGTGCCTCAGCGGACAGGGGGTCTGGAGCTAACTATGGCTACACCTTC. It yields the protein CASADRGSGANYGYTF. Combining the CDR3 with reference TRBV19 and TRBJ1-2 gives the whole variable domain DGGITQSPKYLFRKEGQNVTLSCEQNLNHDAMYWYRQDPGQGLRLIYYSQIVNDFQKGDIAEGYSVSREKKESFPLTVTSAQKNPTAFYLCASADRGSGANYGYTFGSGTRLTVV.

The chain employs TRBV6-1 and TRBJ2-5; a possible D gene is TRBD1 (6 bases). The germline gives CDR1 MNHNS, CDR2 SASEGT. The V and J ends lost 2 bases and 3 bases respectively, with 10 bases between them. This CDR3 has 14 residues. This CDR3 reads CASSEYRVKETQYF. The CDR3, as DNA: TGTGCCAGCAGTGAATACAGGGTGAAAGAGACCCAGTACTTC.

This clone was counted between two and nine times. The chain employs TRBV6-5 and TRBJ2-3, with 7 bases lining up with TRBD1. The V gene end was trimmed by 7 bases and the J gene end by 4 bases; junction bases not matched to a gene: 11. Germline V gene lookup returns CDR1 MNHEY and CDR2 SVGAGI. The length of the CDR3 is 15 residues. CDR3 nucleotide sequence: TGTGCCAGCATCTCCGGGACAGCTCCGGCAGATACGCAGTATTTT. Protein sequence: CASISGTAPADTQYF.

The chain combines TRBV7-9 with TRBJ2-7; possibly TRBD1 for D (6 bases). The CDR3 spans 15 residues. The germline V gene has CDR1 SEHNR and CDR2 FQNEAQ (reference sequence). Deletions cut 1 base from V and 3 bases from J, with 13 bases between. In nucleotides, the CDR3 is TGTGCCAGCAGCTTAGGGACAGCCTTGAACTACGAGCAGTACTTC. It is translated as CASSLGTALNYEQYF.